The clone carrying this TCR beta chain was detected ten times or more. These data belong to a study of blood T cells in healthy people across ages. The CDR3 totals 14 residues. Trimming removed 0 bases at V and 2 bases at J, with 6 bases between. The V gene's germline CDR1 is MNHNY and CDR2 SVGAGI (reference sequence). A sample-barcoded 5' primer and a J-beta primer mix were used in a second PCR of roughly 6 to 11 cycles. TCRdb re-derived calls from the 5' RACE reads in MiXCR, one entry per CDR3 protein. The sample shows around 1,700,000 distinct CDR3 sequences, 28% of them seen only once. The chain is built from TRBV6-6 and TRBJ2-3; D is unresolved. This TCR derives from a woman in her 30s in good health. Sequenced input: blood. CDR3 residues: CASSYSPDTDTQYF. CDR3 DNA sequence: TGTGCCAGCAGTTACTCGCCTGACACAGATACGCAGTATTTT.